This T cell receptor (beta chain) was retrieved from a study of blood T cell repertoires in COVID-19. About the research overall: T cells, B-cell-depleted T cells, or PBMCs supplied cDNA or gDNA.

Participants spanned ages about 18 to 100 years and resided in 20 to 30 US areas. Researchers sorted participants into cohorts using their self-reported clinical history. Two negative PCRs, clearance, or symptom resolution were required of recovered Cohort 3 donors. Profiled with immunoSEQ multiplex PCR; TCRdb holds only in-frame clones, not every one. The table lists approximately 300,000 clones, around nine tenths of them singletons, with roughly 2.6% in the top ten. The origin of this receptor is a woman aged 18-29 years who had recovered from COVID-19. The sample taken for sequencing was PBMCs or T cells enriched from blood (not recorded which).

CDR3 DNA: TGTGCCAGCAGCTTAGAAACCTATGATCAGCCCCAGCATTTT. Residues: CASSLETYDQPQHF. The chain couples TRBV11-2 to TRBJ1-5; D not resolved. Between the trimmed V and J ends, which lost 0 bases and 5 bases, there was a span of 8 bases. The length of the CDR3 is 14 residues. Germline V gene lookup returns CDR1 SGHAT and CDR2 FQNNGV.